A selection of T cell receptor beta chains follows, all from one sample in a study of regulatory T cells in long-lasting Graves disease. TCRdb re-analysed the multiplex PCR reads in MiXCR, keeping a single row per CDR3 protein. Of about 360,000 distinct CDR3 sequences listed, 15% to 20% were seen once; the top ten hold just over 20%. This sample was also put to use in a study of T cells in Graves' hyperthyroidism and ophthalmopathy.

Sequencing was performed on peripheral blood mononuclear cells (PBMCs), taken at new diagnosis, from a patient treated with antithyroid drugs. These receptor sequences come from a young woman with Graves disease. The CDR3 runs from the conserved cysteine through the conserved F or W. A D gene is named only where the DNA matches it firmly. A clone size is listed for some rows: how often the clone was seen (once, few, many), or a class if it is expanded.

j_gene	d_gene	abundance	v_gene	CDR3nt	CDR3aa
TRBJ1-5	NA	many	TRBV6-1	TGTGCCAGCAGTCAACGGGAGAATCAGCCCCAGCATTTT	CASSQRENQPQHF
TRBJ2-1	NA	NA	TRBV27	TGTGCCAGCAGTTCTGGTAATGGGCAGTTCTTC	CASSSGNGQFF
TRBJ2-1	TRBD2	many	TRBV3-1	TGTGCCAGCAGCCTAGATGGACTAGCGGATTTTTACAATGAGCAGTTCTTC	CASSLDGLADFYNEQFF
TRBJ2-1	TRBD2	NA	TRBV2	TGTGCCAGCAACCGCCGGACTAGCGGGGGGGCACGGTACAATGAGCAGTTCTTC	CASNRRTSGGARYNEQFF
TRBJ2-7	NA	many	TRBV6-2/TRBV6-3	TGTGCCAGCAGAGAAGAGAGCTCCTACGAGCAGTACTTC	CASREESSYEQYF
TRBJ2-1	NA	NA	TRBV5-1	TGCGCCAGCAGCTTTTATCTAGTGGCATCCGACAATGAGCAGTTCTTC	CASSFYLVASDNEQFF
TRBJ1-2	TRBD1	once	TRBV7-9	TGTGCCAGCAGCTTAGGACCAAACAGGGGTATCTCTGGCTACACCTTC	CASSLGPNRGISGYTF
TRBJ1-2	NA	many	TRBV11-2	TGTGCCAGCAGCCAATCGACGACTGGAGGCTACACCTTC	CASSQSTTGGYTF
TRBJ2-1	TRBD2	NA	TRBV20-1	TGCAGTGCTAGATCGGGACTAGCGGGAGGGCACAACAATGAGCAGTTCTTC	CSARSGLAGGHNNEQFF
TRBJ2-3	NA	many	TRBV27	TGTGCCAGCAGTATACAGGGTACAGATACGCAGTATTTT	CASSIQGTDTQYF
TRBJ1-1	NA	many	TRBV2	TGTGCCAGCAACCTTTTCACACTCCCCAGAACTGAAGCTTTCTTT	CASNLFTLPRTEAFF
TRBJ2-1	NA	many	TRBV9	TGTGCCAGCAGCGACGAGGGGTTTAATGAGCAGTTCTTC	CASSDEGFNEQFF
TRBJ2-1	TRBD2	few	TRBV6-1	TGTGCCAGCAGTGATTCTACCGGGACTAGCGGGAGTAGCTCCTACAATGAGCAGTTCTTC	CASSDSTGTSGSSSYNEQFF
TRBJ2-7	NA	NA	TRBV14	TGTGCCAGCAGCCAAGATCGGGCAGGGGGGTTCTACGAGCAGTACTTC	CASSQDRAGGFYEQYF
TRBJ1-1	NA	many	TRBV5-1	TGCGCCAGCAGCATTGGGGAGGGGGTAGTCACTGAAGCTTTCTTT	CASSIGEGVVTEAFF
TRBJ1-6	NA	NA	TRBV2	TGTGCCAGCAGTGATACGAGCTCCTATAATTCACCCCTCCACTTT	CASSDTSSYNSPLHF
TRBJ2-5	TRBD2	once	TRBV2	TGTGCCAGCAGTGAAGGGGTTAGCGGGGGACAAGAGACCCAGTACTTC	CASSEGVSGGQETQYF
TRBJ2-3	TRBD2	many	TRBV13	TGTGCCAGCAACTCATACCGTCGGGAGGAAAACACAGATACGCAGTATTTT	CASNSYRREENTDTQYF
TRBJ2-1	NA	many	TRBV11-2	TGTGCCAGCAGCTCCTTCGACTCCCGCGGCAATGAGCAGTTCTTC	CASSSFDSRGNEQFF
TRBJ1-1	TRBD1	many	TRBV12-3/TRBV12-4	TGTGCCAGCAGTCTAGGACAGGGGTGGGACACTGAAGCTTTCTTT	CASSLGQGWDTEAFF
TRBJ2-3	TRBD2	many	TRBV2	TGTGCCAGCAGTGTCGAGCGGGGGGGCACAGATACGCAGTATTTT	CASSVERGGTDTQYF
TRBJ2-7	TRBD1	NA	TRBV5-1	TGCGCCAGCAGCCTGCCGGGACAGGGAGTCTACGAGCAGTACTTC	CASSLPGQGVYEQYF
TRBJ2-2	NA	NA	TRBV3-1	TGTGCCAGCAGCCAAGATTGGAGGGAGCTGTTTTTT	CASSQDWRELFF
TRBJ1-1	NA	NA	TRBV5-1	TGCGCCAGCAGCCCGGGGGGGGCGCTGCGGACTGAAGCTTTCTTT	CASSPGGALRTEAFF
TRBJ2-5	NA	many	TRBV15	TGTGCCACCAGCAGTCCTCACAGCCAAGAGACCCAGTACTTC	CATSSPHSQETQYF
TRBJ2-7	NA	many	TRBV12-3/TRBV12-4	TGTGCCAGCAGTTTAGAGCTTGTCGGGCAGTACTTC	CASSLELVGQYF
TRBJ1-1	NA	many	TRBV30	TGTGCCTGGAGTAGGGGTATGAACACTGAAGCTTTCTTT	CAWSRGMNTEAFF
TRBJ2-7	TRBD2	NA	TRBV25-1	TGTGCCAGCAGTGAATTTGGCACTAGCGGGACCTACGAGCAGTACTTC	CASSEFGTSGTYEQYF
TRBJ1-2	NA	many	TRBV11-2	TGTGCCAGCAGCACAACAGGTTACTATGGCTACACCTTC	CASSTTGYYGYTF
TRBJ2-6	NA	NA	TRBV30	TGTGCCCGGGGCGGGGTCTCTGGGGCCAACGTCCTGACTTTC	CARGGVSGANVLTF
TRBJ2-7	TRBD1	NA	TRBV11-3	TGTGCCAGCAGCTTCCGCCGGGACAGGGGCGGCGAGCAGTACTTC	CASSFRRDRGGEQYF
TRBJ2-7	TRBD2	few	TRBV27	TGTGCCAGCAGTGCAGCTAGCGGGGCGAGCTCCTACGAGCAGTACTTC	CASSAASGASSYEQYF